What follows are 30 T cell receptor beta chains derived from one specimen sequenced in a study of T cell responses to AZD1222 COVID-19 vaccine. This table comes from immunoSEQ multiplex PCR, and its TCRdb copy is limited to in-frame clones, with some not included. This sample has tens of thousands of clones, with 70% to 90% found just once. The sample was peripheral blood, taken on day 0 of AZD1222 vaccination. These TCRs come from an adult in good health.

CDR3 nucleotides: TGTGCCTGGAAGTACACTGAAGCTTTCTTT. It codes for CAWKYTEAFF. The J gene is TRBJ1-1, the V gene TRBV30; D is ambiguous. The CDR3 loop spans 10 amino acids. Looked up from germline, CDR1 is GTSNPN and CDR2 is SVGIG (reference sequence). The V and J ends lost 4 bases and 3 bases respectively, with 3 bases between them.

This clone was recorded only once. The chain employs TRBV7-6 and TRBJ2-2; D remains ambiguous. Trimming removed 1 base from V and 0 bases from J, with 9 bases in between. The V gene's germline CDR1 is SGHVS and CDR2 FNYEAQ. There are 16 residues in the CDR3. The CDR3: CASSLGGISNTGELFF. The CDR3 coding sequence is TGTGCCAGCAGCTTAGGTGGGATCTCGAACACCGGGGAGCTGTTTTTT.

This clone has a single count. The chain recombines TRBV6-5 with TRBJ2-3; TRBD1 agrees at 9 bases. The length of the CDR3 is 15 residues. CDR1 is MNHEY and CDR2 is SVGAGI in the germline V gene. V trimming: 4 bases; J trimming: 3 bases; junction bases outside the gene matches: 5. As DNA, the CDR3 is TGTGCCAGCAGTTTCGGGACAGGGAATACAGATACGCAGTATTTT. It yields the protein CASSFGTGNTDTQYF.

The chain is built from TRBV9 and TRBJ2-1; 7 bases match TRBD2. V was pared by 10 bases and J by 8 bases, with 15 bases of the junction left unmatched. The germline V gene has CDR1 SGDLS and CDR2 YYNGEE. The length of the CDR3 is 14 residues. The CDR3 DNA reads TGTGCCGTTTCACCCGGGACTATTACCGATGAGCAGTTCTTC. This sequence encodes CAVSPGTITDEQFF.

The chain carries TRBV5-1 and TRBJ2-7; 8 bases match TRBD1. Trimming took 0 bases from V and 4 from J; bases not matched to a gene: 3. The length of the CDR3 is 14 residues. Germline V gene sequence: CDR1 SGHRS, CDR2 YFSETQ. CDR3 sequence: CASSLGQGAYEQYF. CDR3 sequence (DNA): TGCGCCAGCAGCTTGGGGCAGGGGGCTTACGAGCAGTACTTC. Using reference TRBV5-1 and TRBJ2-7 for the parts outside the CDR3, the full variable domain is KAGVTQTPRYLIKTRGQQVTLSCSPISGHRSVSWYQQTPGQGLQFLFEYFSETQRNKGNFPGRFSGRQFSNSRSEMNVSTLELGDSALYLCASSLGQGAYEQYFGPGTRLTVT.

DNA of the CDR3: TGTGCCAGCAGCAGGGGGCCGGGGGAGCTGTTTTTT. It specifies CASSRGPGELFF. V and J are TRBV9 and TRBJ2-2, with 7 bases lining up with TRBD1. With 4 bases clipped from V and 8 bases from J, the junction kept 2 bases outside the gene matches. The CDR3 length is 12 residues. Germline CDR1 and CDR2: SGDLS and YYNGEE.

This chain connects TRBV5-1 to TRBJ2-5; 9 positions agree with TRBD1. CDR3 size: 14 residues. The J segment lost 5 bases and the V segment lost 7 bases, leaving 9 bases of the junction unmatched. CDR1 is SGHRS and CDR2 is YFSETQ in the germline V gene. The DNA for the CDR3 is TGCGCCAGCTGCCGACAGGGGGAGATGGAGACCCAGTACTTC. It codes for CASCRQGEMETQYF.

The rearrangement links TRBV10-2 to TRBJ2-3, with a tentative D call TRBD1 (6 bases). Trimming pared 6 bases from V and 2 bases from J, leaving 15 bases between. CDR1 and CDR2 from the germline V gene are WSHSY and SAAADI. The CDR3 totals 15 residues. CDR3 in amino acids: CASRAQGVNTDTQYF. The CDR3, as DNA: TGCGCCAGCAGAGCACAGGGTGTGAACACAGATACGCAGTATTTT.

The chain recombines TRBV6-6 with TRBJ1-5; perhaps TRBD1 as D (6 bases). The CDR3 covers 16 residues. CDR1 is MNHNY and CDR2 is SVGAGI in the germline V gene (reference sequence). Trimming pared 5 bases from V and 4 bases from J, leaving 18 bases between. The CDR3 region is CASSNLGGAGNQPQHF. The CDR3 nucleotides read TGTGCCAGCAGTAACCTGGGGGGGGCTGGAAATCAGCCCCAGCATTTT.

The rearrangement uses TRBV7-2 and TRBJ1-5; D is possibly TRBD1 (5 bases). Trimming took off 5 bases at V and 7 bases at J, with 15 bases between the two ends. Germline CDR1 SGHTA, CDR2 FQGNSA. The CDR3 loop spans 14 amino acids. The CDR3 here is CASSNFRVEQPQHF. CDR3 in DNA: TGTGCCAGCAGCAACTTCAGGGTAGAGCAGCCCCAGCATTTT.

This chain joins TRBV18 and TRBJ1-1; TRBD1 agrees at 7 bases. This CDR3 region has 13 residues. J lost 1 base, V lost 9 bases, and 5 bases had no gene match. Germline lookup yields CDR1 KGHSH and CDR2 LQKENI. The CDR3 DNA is TGTGCCAGTGAGGGACAGAAGAACACTGAAGCTTTCTTT. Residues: CASEGQKNTEAFF.

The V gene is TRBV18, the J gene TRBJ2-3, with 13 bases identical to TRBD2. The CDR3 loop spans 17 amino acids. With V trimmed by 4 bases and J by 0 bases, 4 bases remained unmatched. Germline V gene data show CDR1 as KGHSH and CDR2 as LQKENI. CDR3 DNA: TGTGCCAGCTCACATGGGACTAGCGGGATTAGCACAGATACGCAGTATTTT. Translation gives CASSHGTSGISTDTQYF.

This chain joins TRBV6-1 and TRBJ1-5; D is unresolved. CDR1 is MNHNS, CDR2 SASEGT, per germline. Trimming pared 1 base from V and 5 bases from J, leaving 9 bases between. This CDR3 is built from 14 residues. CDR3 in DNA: TGTGCCAGCAGTGAAGGGGCCTTCTATCAGCCCCAGCATTTT. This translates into CASSEGAFYQPQHF.

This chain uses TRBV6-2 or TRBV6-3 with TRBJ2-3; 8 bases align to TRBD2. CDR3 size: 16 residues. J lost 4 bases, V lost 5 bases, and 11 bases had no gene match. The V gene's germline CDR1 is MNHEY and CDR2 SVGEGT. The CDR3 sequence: CASSQPGGRGSDTQYF. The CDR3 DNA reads TGTGCCAGCAGTCAACCGGGGGGGAGAGGATCAGATACGCAGTATTTT.

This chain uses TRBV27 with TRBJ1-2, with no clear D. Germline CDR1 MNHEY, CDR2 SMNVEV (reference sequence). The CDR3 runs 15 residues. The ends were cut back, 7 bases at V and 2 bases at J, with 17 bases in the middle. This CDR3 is CASTSWMGGNYGYTF. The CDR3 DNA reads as TGTGCCAGCACTTCGTGGATGGGAGGGAACTATGGCTACACCTTC.

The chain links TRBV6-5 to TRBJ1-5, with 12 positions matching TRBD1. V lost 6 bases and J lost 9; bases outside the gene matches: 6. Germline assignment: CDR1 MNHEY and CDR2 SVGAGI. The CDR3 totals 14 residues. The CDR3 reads CASSFRDRGRPQHF. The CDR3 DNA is TGTGCCAGCAGCTTCCGGGACAGGGGGCGGCCCCAGCATTTT.

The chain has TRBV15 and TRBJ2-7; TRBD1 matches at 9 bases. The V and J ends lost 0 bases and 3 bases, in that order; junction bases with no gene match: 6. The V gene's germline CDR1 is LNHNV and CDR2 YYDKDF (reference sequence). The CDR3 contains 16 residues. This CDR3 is CATSRELTGQGYEQYF. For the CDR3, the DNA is TGTGCCACCAGCAGAGAACTCACGGGACAGGGCTACGAGCAGTACTTC.

The CDR3 DNA follows: TGCGCCAGCAGCTTGGACAGGCCCTATGCCGGTGGACCTCAGTTCTTC. Its protein product is CASSLDRPYAGGPQFF. The V call is TRBV5-1, the J call TRBJ2-1, with D possibly TRBD1 on 5 matching bases. Trimming stripped 0 bases from V and 13 bases from J, with 23 bases between. The CDR3 is made up of 16 amino acids. Germline CDR1 SGHRS, CDR2 YFSETQ.

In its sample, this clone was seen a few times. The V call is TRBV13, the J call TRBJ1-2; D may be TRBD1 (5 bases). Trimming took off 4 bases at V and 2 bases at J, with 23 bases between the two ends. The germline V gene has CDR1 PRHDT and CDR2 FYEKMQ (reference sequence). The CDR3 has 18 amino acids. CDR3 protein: CASSWPHSRAPQNYGYTF. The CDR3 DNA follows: TGTGCCAGCAGCTGGCCCCACTCCAGGGCGCCCCAGAACTATGGCTACACCTTC.

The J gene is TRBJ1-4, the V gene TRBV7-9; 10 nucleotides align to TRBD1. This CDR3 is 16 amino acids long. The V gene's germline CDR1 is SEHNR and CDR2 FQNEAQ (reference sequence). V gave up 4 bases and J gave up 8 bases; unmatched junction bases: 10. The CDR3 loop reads CASSWDRGGVREKLFF. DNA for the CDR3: TGTGCCAGCAGCTGGGACAGGGGAGGGGTAAGAGAAAAACTGTTTTTT.

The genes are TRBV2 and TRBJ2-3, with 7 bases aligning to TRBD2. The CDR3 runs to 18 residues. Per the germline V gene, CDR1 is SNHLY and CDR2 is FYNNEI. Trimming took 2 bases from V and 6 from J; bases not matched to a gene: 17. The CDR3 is CASSEWKRGERWSDTQYF. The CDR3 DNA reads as TGTGCCAGCAGTGAATGGAAACGGGGGGAGCGCTGGTCTGATACGCAGTATTTT. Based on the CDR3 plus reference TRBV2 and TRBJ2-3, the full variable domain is EPEVTQTPSHQVTQMGQEVILRCVPISNHLYFYWYRQILGQKVEFLVSFYNNEISEKSEIFDDQFSVERPDGSNFTLKIRSTKLEDSAMYFCASSEWKRGERWSDTQYFGPGTRLTVL.

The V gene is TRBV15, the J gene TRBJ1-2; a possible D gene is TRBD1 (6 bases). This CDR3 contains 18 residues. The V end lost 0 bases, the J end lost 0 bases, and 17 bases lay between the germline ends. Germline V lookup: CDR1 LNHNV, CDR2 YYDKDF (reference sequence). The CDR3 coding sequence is TGTGCCACCAGCAGAGATCTTGGGACACCCGAGGCTAACTATGGCTACACCTTC. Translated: CATSRDLGTPEANYGYTF.

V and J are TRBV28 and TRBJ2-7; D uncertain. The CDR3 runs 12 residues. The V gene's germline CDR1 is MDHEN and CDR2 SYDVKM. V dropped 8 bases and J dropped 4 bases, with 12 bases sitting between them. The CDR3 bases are TGTGCCAGCGGAGACCGGGTGTACGAGCAGTACTTC. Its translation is CASGDRVYEQYF.

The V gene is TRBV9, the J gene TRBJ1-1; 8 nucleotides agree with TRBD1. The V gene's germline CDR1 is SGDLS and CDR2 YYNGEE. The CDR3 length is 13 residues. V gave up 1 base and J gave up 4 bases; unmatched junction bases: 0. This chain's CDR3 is CASSVQGATEAFF. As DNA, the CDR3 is TGTGCCAGCAGCGTACAGGGGGCCACTGAAGCTTTCTTT.

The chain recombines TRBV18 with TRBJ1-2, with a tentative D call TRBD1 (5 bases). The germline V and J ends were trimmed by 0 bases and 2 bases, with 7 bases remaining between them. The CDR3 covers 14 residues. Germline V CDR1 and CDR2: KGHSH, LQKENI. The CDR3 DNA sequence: TGTGCCAGCTCACCACCAGGGGAAAACTATGGCTACACCTTC. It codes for CASSPPGENYGYTF.

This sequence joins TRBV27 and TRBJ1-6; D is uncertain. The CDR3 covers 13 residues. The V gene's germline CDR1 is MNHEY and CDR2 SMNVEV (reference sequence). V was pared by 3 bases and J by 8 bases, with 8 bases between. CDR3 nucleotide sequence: TGTGCCAGCAGTTTTATGCTAGATTCACCCCTCCACTTT. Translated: CASSFMLDSPLHF.

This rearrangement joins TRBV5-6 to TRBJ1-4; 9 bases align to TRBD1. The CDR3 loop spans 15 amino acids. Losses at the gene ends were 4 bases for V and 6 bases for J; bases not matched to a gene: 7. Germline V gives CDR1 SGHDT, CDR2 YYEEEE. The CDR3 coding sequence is TGTGCCAGCAGCAGGTACAGGGGGCATTATGAAAAACTGTTTTTT. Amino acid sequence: CASSRYRGHYEKLFF.

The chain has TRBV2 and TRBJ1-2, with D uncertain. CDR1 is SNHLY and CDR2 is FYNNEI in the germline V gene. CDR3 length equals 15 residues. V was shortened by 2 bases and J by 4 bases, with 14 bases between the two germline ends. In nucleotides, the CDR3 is TGTGCCAGCAGTGAACAAGTACAGCTCCTCTATGGCTACACCTTC. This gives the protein CASSEQVQLLYGYTF.

CDR3 coding DNA: TGTGCCAGCAGCTCCTCACAGGGGGGAGGCTACACCTTC. This sequence encodes CASSSSQGGGYTF. The rearrangement uses TRBV11-2 and TRBJ1-2, with 8 bases matching TRBD1. The CDR3 runs 13 residues. Germline CDR1 reads SGHAT; CDR2 reads FQNNGV. Trimming removed 4 bases from V and 8 bases from J; junction bases left unmatched: 6.

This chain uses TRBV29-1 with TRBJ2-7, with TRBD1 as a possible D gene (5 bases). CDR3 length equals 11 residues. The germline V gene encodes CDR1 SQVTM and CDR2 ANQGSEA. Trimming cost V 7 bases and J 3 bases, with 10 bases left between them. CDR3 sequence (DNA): TGCAGCGCAGGGAAACTCTACGAGCAGTACTTC. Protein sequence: CSAGKLYEQYF.